This paragraph reports one T cell receptor beta chain. Its matching antigen is unknown. The sample belongs to a study of blood T cells in healthy people across ages. Study results and limitations: No one knew whether donors had CMV, which possibly confounded expanded clonotype changes. Using unsorted PBMCs precluded a conclusive naive versus antigen-experienced comparison.

Combining a sample-barcoded 5' primer with a J-beta primer mix, a second PCR ran for roughly 7 to 12 cycles. TCRdb reprocessed the 5' RACE reads with MiXCR, giving one entry per CDR3 protein. In the table there are around 1,500,000 distinct CDR3 sequences, 28% of which are singletons. With 4 bases clipped from V and 8 bases from J, the junction kept 10 bases outside the gene matches. The CDR3 is made up of 15 amino acids. The draw of peripheral blood yielded roughly 9.4 milliliters from each donor. Per sample, no less than 5 micrograms of total RNA were extracted. The source of this sequence is a woman aged 30 to 39 in good health. Specimen: blood. The V call is TRBV12-3 or TRBV12-4, the J call TRBJ1-2; 10 nucleotides match TRBD1. Here the CDR3 reads CASSSLTGGGRGYTF. CDR3 coding DNA: TGTGCCAGCAGTTCCCTGACAGGGGGCGGTAGGGGCTACACCTTC.